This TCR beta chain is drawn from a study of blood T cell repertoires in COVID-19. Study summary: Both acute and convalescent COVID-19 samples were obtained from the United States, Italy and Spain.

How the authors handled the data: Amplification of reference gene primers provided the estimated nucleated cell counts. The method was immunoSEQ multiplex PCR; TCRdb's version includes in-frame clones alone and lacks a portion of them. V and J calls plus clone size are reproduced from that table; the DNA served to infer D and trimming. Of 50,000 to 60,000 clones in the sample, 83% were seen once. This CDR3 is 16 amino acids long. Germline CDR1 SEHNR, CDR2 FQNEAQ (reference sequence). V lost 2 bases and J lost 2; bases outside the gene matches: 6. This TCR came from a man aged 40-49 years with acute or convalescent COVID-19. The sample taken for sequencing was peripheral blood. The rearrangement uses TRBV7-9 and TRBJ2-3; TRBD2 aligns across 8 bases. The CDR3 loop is CASSLLGGGITDTQYF. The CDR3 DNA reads TGTGCCAGCAGCTTATTGGGCGGGGGGATCACAGATACGCAGTATTTT.